The source of this TCR beta chain is a study of blood T cell repertoires in COVID-19. The wider study: T cells, B-cell-depleted T cells, or PBMCs provided the cDNA or gDNA that served as material.

Looked up from germline, CDR1 is MGHDK and CDR2 is SYGVNS. The CDR3 runs to 17 residues. Trimming removed 4 bases from V and 4 bases from J; junction bases left unmatched: 10. The assay was immunoSEQ multiplex PCR, and TCRdb's table has in-frame clones only and misses some. This table has 66,000 or so clones, more than 70% appearing once. The source of this sequence is a middle-aged man with active COVID-19. This rearrangement joins TRBV25-1 to TRBJ2-2; 9 nucleotides agree with TRBD1. Sequenced material: peripheral blood. CDR3 nucleotide sequence: TGTGCCAGCAGTGCCGCTTTGGGACAGGGAGGCACCGGGGAGCTGTTTTTT. It specifies CASSAALGQGGTGELFF.